The clone carrying this TCR beta chain was recorded many times. Antigen: not known. V shed 6 bases and J 9 bases; nucleotides not matched to a gene: 8. This CDR3 is built from 13 residues. The germline gives CDR1 DFQATT, CDR2 SNEGSKA (reference sequence). The data are from a study of neurological immune-mediated disorders. On the study more broadly: Relapsing-remitting patients made up about 90% of the roughly 35 multiple sclerosis patients, and secondary progressive patients made up 3. Study-level findings and limits: It was HTLV-1-associated myelopathy that showed the most TCR clonal expansion, while multiple sclerosis showed the least, falling below healthy controls.

Synthesis of cDNA was performed by 5'RACE using 10-nucleotide random UMIs. TCRdb re-analysed the 5' RACE reads in MiXCR, keeping a single row per CDR3 protein. In the table there are over 60,000 distinct CDR3 sequences, 4% to 6% of which are singletons. PBMCs stored at -80 C, 2 million in total, were the source of the unsorted libraries. Sequencing was carried out using PBMCs. The V and J genes are TRBV20-1 and TRBJ1-6; TRBD1 matches at 7 bases. This clonotype originated in a woman aged 30 to 39 with multiple sclerosis. The CDR3 region has the DNA TGCAGTGCCAAACAGGGGCGTAGTTCACCCCTCCACTTT. Its translation is CSAKQGRSSPLHF.